A single sample gave rise to the 18 T cell receptor beta chains below, sequenced in a study of T-cell memory formation after mild COVID-19. TCRdb re-called the 5' RACE reads with MiXCR, one entry per CDR3 protein. The table includes some 300,000 distinct CDR3 sequences, roughly a fifth detected once. The sample was PBMCs or a T cell subset sorted from them (not recorded which). The receptors come from a man between 18 and 35 years old who had mild COVID-19 (a few samples of this study predate the infection). Cell type and time point are not known.

The chain has TRBV6-2 or TRBV6-3 and TRBJ1-4; D gene unclear. V was pared by 2 bases and J by 3 bases, with 10 bases between. Germline V lookup: CDR1 MNHEY, CDR2 SVGEGT. The CDR3 runs to 15 residues. The CDR3 DNA follows: TGTGCCAGCAGTTACCTCCGGCTGCCTAATGAAAAACTGTTTTTT. It encodes CASSYLRLPNEKLFF.

This clonotype was counted only a few times. V usage is TRBV28 and J usage is TRBJ2-7; TRBD2 might be the D (7 bases). V shed 5 bases and J shed 5 bases, with 13 bases lying between them. Germline CDR1 is MDHEN and CDR2 is SYDVKM. The CDR3 is made up of 13 amino acids. The CDR3 spells CASSPSGGHEQYV. CDR3 coding DNA: TGTGCCAGCAGTCCGTCGGGGGGCCACGAGCAGTACGTC.

This chain joins TRBV7-3 and TRBJ1-1; D gene unclear. V lost 3 bases to trimming and J lost 1 base, with 6 bases between them. This CDR3 is 13 amino acids long. Germline CDR1 SGHTA, CDR2 FQGTGA. The chain's CDR3 is CASSLVPNTEAFF. The CDR3 coding sequence is TGTGCCAGCAGCTTGGTCCCGAACACTGAAGCTTTCTTT.

The V and J genes are TRBV3-1 and TRBJ2-1; D is undetermined. With 0 bases removed from V and 0 bases from J, the gap between germline ends came to 6 bases. Germline V CDR1 and CDR2: LGHDT, YNNKEL (reference sequence). The CDR3 covers 15 residues. The CDR3 reads CASSQDRSSYNEQFF. In DNA form, the CDR3 reads TGTGCCAGCAGCCAAGACCGGAGCTCCTACAATGAGCAGTTCTTC.

A few counts support this clonotype. The chain uses TRBV24-1 and TRBJ2-5; 9 bases align to TRBD1. This CDR3 is 14 amino acids long. The germline V gene encodes CDR1 KGHDR and CDR2 SFDVKD. V lost 4 bases, J lost 3 bases, and 2 bases stayed unmatched. CDR3 in amino acids: CATSDTGGEETQYF. As DNA, the CDR3 is TGTGCCACCAGTGACACAGGGGGCGAAGAGACCCAGTACTTC.

This chain joins TRBV19 and TRBJ1-5; TRBD1 matches at 8 bases. CDR1 is LNHDA, CDR2 SQIVND, per germline (reference sequence). J was trimmed by 6 bases and V by 5 bases; bases with no gene match: 9. The CDR3 length is 15 residues. The CDR3 DNA reads as TGTGCCAGTAGTTCGGCAGGGGGCGGAACTCAGCCCCAGCATTTT. Its protein is CASSSAGGGTQPQHF.

This clonotype was seen once. Sequence at one end of the junction differs from germline and may be a read error. The chain recombines TRBV7-8 with TRBJ2-2; D possibly corresponds to TRBD2 (6 bases). CDR1 is SGHVS, CDR2 FQNEAQ, per germline. This CDR3 has 14 amino acids. CDR3 in amino acids: CASTFQRNTGEVFF. CDR3 coding DNA: TGTGCCAGCACCTTTCAGAGGAACACCGGGGAGGTGTTTTTT.

V usage is TRBV18 and J usage is TRBJ2-7; 10 nucleotides match TRBD2. CDR1 is KGHSH, CDR2 LQKENI, per germline. V dropped 5 bases and J dropped 6; count of bases not matched to a gene: 1. This CDR3 contains 12 residues. The CDR3: CASSVAGGEQYV. For the CDR3, the DNA is TGTGCCAGCTCAGTAGCGGGGGGCGAGCAGTACGTC.

This clonotype was observed many times. This chain connects TRBV12-3 or TRBV12-4 to TRBJ2-2; D not resolved. V lost 6 bases, J lost 4 bases, and 9 bases lay in between. This CDR3 is 13 amino acids long. The DNA of the CDR3 is TGTGCCAGCAGACCGACGGGCACCGGGGAGCTGTTTTTT. The encoded protein is CASRPTGTGELFF.

This clonotype has a handful of counts. V gene TRBV9 combines with J gene TRBJ1-2, with D maybe TRBD1 (5 bases). The germline gives CDR1 SGDLS, CDR2 YYNGEE. The CDR3 is 18 amino acids. V dropped 0 bases and J dropped 4 bases, with 22 bases sitting between them. The CDR3 loop reads CASSVEGNIGEGGYGYTF. In nucleotides, the CDR3 is TGTGCCAGCAGCGTAGAGGGTAACATAGGGGAGGGCGGCTATGGCTACACCTTC.

The table lists this clonotype with a count of one. J is TRBJ1-1 and V is TRBV7-2; D ambiguous. V shed 3 bases and J shed 2 bases, with 10 bases lying between them. The CDR3 has 14 amino acids. The germline gives CDR1 SGHTA, CDR2 FQGNSA. The CDR3 DNA is TGTGCCAGCAGCTTCTCCCCAGATAACACTGAAGCTTTCTTT. This translates into CASSFSPDNTEAFF.

This rearrangement joins TRBV7-8 to TRBJ1-3; D gene unclear. Trimming took off 5 bases at V and 5 bases at J, with 10 bases between the two ends. Germline V gene sequence: CDR1 SGHVS, CDR2 FQNEAQ. The CDR3 is 13 amino acids. The CDR3 sequence: CASSIQWRNTIYF. In DNA form, the CDR3 reads TGTGCCAGCAGCATCCAGTGGAGAAACACCATATATTTT.

This clonotype turned up a few times. V gene TRBV4-2 combines with J gene TRBJ2-7; TRBD2 matches at 7 bases. J gave up 2 bases and V 1 base, and 17 bases lay outside the gene matches. The CDR3 sequence is 19 residues long. Germline V gene lookup returns CDR1 LGHNA and CDR2 YNFKEQ. CDR3: CASSQVQGGRGLIPYEQYF. CDR3 DNA: TGTGCCAGCAGCCAAGTCCAGGGCGGGCGGGGACTAATCCCCTACGAGCAGTACTTC.

The table lists this clonotype with a few counts. J is TRBJ2-2 and V is TRBV20-1; D is undetermined. CDR3 length equals 15 residues. V was trimmed by 3 bases and J by 3 bases, leaving 14 bases between them. Germline V gives CDR1 DFQATT, CDR2 SNEGSKA (reference sequence). As DNA, the CDR3 is TGCAGTGCTAGCAGACTTGTGCTGGACACCGGGGAGCTGTTTTTT. Protein: CSASRLVLDTGELFF.

This clonotype was counted a few times. This sequence joins TRBV10-3 and TRBJ2-3; perhaps TRBD2 as D (6 bases). The CDR3 totals 15 residues. Germline-derived CDR1 and CDR2 are ENHRY and SYGVKD. The V end was cut by 3 bases, the J end by 0 bases, with 10 bases between. The CDR3 sequence is CAISDRRGSTDTQYF. The CDR3 coding sequence is TGTGCCATCAGTGACCGTCGGGGGAGCACAGATACGCAGTATTTT.

The chain is built from TRBV20-1 and TRBJ2-5; D remains ambiguous. Germline values: CDR1 DFQATT, CDR2 SNEGSKA (reference sequence). The CDR3 length is 11 residues. V lost 5 bases and J 4 bases, leaving 8 bases between the germline ends. CDR3 bases: TGCAGTGCTCGTGGACGAGAGACCCAGTACTTC. It encodes CSARGRETQYF.

This clonotype has at least ten counts. The CDR3 DNA sequence: TGCAGCGTTGGAACAGGGGGCGGCGAGCAGTACTTC. Amino acid sequence: CSVGTGGGEQYF. The rearrangement links TRBV29-1 to TRBJ2-7; the match to TRBD1 covers 9 bases. This CDR3 region has 12 residues. The germline V gene encodes CDR1 SQVTM and CDR2 ANQGSEA. Losses at the gene ends were 4 bases for V and 6 bases for J; bases not matched to a gene: 4.

This clonotype was observed a few times. The CDR3 sequence: CASSTGGYEQYV. DNA for the CDR3: TGTGCCAGCAGCACAGGGGGCTACGAGCAGTACGTC. The chain uses TRBV7-9 and TRBJ2-7; TRBD1 agrees at 8 bases. The CDR3 sequence is 12 residues long. The V segment lost 5 bases and the J segment 3 bases; nucleotides outside the gene matches: 0. Per the germline V gene, CDR1 is SEHNR and CDR2 is FQNEAQ (reference sequence).